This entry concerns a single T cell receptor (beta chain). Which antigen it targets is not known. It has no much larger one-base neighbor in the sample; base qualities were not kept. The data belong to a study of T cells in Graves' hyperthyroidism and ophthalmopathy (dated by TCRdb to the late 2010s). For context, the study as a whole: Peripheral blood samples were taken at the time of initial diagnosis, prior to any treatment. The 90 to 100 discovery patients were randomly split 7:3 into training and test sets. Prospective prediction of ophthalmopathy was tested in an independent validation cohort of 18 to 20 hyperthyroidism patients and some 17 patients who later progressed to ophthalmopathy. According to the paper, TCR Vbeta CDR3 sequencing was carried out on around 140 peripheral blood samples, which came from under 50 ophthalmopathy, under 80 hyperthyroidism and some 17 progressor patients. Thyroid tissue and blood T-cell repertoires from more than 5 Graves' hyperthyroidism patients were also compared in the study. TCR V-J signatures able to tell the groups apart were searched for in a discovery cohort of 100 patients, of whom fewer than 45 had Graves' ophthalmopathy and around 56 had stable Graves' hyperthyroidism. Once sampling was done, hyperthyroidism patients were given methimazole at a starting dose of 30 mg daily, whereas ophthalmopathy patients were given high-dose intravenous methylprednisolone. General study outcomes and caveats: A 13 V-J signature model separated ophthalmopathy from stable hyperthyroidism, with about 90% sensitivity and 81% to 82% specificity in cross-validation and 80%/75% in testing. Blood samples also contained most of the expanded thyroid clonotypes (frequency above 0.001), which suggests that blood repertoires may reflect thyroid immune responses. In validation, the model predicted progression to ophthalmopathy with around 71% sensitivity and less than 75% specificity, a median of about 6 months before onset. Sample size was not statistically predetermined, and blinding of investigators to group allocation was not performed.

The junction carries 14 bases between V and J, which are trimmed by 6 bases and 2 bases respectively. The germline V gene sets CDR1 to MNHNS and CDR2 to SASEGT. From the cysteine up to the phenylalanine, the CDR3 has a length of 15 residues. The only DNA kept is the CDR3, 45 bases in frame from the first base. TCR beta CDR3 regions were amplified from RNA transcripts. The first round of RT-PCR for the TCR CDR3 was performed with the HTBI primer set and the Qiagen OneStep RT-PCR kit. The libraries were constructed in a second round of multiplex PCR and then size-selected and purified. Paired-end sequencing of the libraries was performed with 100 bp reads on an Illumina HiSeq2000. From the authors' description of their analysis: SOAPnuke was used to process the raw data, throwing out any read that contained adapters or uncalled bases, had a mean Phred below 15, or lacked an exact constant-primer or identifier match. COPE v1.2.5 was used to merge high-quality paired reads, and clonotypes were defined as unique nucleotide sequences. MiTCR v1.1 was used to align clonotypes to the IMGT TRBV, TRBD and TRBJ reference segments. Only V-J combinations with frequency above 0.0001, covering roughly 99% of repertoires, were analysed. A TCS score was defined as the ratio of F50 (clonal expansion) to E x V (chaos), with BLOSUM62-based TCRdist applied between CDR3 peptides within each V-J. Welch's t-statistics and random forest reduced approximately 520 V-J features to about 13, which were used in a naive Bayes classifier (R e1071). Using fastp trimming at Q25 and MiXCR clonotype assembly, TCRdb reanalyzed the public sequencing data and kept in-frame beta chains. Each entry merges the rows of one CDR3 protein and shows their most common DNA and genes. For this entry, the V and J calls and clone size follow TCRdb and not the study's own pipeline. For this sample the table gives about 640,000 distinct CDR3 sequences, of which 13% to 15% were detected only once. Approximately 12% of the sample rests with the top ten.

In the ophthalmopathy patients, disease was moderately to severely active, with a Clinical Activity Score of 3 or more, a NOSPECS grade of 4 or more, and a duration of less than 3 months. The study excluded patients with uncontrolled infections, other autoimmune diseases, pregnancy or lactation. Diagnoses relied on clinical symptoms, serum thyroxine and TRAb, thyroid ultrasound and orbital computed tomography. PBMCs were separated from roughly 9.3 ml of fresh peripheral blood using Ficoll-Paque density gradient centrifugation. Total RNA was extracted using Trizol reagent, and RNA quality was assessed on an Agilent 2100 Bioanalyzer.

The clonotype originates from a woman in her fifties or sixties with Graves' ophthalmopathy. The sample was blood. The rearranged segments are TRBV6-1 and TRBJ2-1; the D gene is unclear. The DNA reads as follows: TGTGCCAGCAGCCTTTCCCATACCACCTACAATGAGCAGTTCTTC. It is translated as CASSLSHTTYNEQFF.